The next 11 T cell receptor beta chains were all read from a single sample in a study of OX40 agonist ivuxolimab in advanced cancers. Preparation of the library involved the immunoSEQ multiplex PCR assay. The table was pulled from immuneACCESS by TCRdb, which kept in-frame rearrangements only. Such tables lose some clones; where checked, under half of the loss comes from unresolved V genes, and the rest has no known cause. Here the sample has about 46,000 clones; 91% occur a single time. The ten largest clonotypes hold roughly 4.9% of the sample. Sequencing was performed on CD4+ or CD8+ T cells sorted from blood, taken in a trial of the OX40 agonist ivuxolimab. These receptors were obtained from an adult with an advanced solid tumor such as melanoma, head and neck, liver or kidney cancer.

CDR3 sequence reads: CASSRATGTAYEQYF. The CDR3 nucleotides read TGCGCCAGCAGCCGTGCTACCGGGACAGCCTACGAGCAGTACTTC. The V and J genes are TRBV4-1 and TRBJ2-7; 7 nucleotides align to TRBD1. CDR1 MGHRA and CDR2 YSYEKL come from the germline V gene. The CDR3 sequence is 15 residues long. Trimming cost V 4 bases and J 2 bases; bases outside gene matches: 8.

This chain connects TRBV7-9 to TRBJ2-4, with TRBD2 matching over 12 bases. V trimming: 5 bases; J trimming: 7 bases; junction bases outside the gene matches: 6. The CDR3 sequence is 15 residues long. From germline, CDR1 is SEHNR and CDR2 FQNEAQ (reference sequence). CDR3 coding DNA: TGTGCCAGCAGCCAGACTAGCGGGGGTACGAACATTCAGTACTTC. Translation: CASSQTSGGTNIQYF.

The chain couples TRBV27 to TRBJ1-1, with no clear D. Trimming left V 6 bases short and J 1 base short, with 15 bases between. Germline V gene sequence: CDR1 MNHEY, CDR2 SMNVEV (reference sequence). The CDR3 covers 15 residues. This CDR3 is CASSVIALGNTEAFF. The CDR3 DNA sequence: TGTGCCAGCAGCGTCATTGCGCTTGGGAACACTGAAGCTTTCTTT.

This rearrangement joins TRBV7-9 to TRBJ1-1, with TRBD1 identical over 7 bases. The CDR3 sequence is 15 residues long. CDR1 and CDR2 from the germline V gene are SEHNR and FQNEAQ (reference sequence). The V gene end was trimmed by 4 bases and the J gene end by 2 bases; junction bases not matched to a gene: 7. The CDR3 bases are TGTGCCAGCAGCTGGATAGGGACAGCCAACACTGAAGCTTTCTTT. As protein: CASSWIGTANTEAFF.

The chain combines TRBV2 with TRBJ2-4; 7 nucleotides match TRBD2. Germline-derived CDR1 and CDR2 are SNHLY and FYNNEI. The CDR3 loop spans 13 amino acids. V lost 7 bases, J lost 8 bases, and 8 bases stayed unmatched. This chain's CDR3 is CASIGLGRDIQYF. Written as DNA, the CDR3 is TGTGCCAGCATAGGTTTAGGGAGGGACATTCAGTACTTC.

The chain combines TRBV6-1 with TRBJ2-1; no definite D call. In germline, CDR1 is MNHNS, CDR2 SASEGT. This CDR3 has 12 residues. Trimming removed 6 bases at V and 10 bases at J, with 13 bases between. In DNA, the CDR3 is TGTGCCAGCAGCCTCATAGGGTCCGAGCAGTTCTTC. Residues: CASSLIGSEQFF.

The chain couples TRBV4-1 to TRBJ2-7, with TRBD2 matching 8 bases. The CDR3 spans 15 residues. Trimming cost V 4 bases and J 2 bases; bases outside gene matches: 7. CDR1 MGHRA and CDR2 YSYEKL come from the germline V gene. The CDR3 nucleotides are TGCGCCAGCAGCCTAGTTCCGGGGGGGACCTACGAGCAGTACGTC. Translated: CASSLVPGGTYEQYV.

The chain has TRBV15 and TRBJ1-6; no clear D. CDR3 length: 17 amino acids. Per the germline V gene, CDR1 is LNHNV and CDR2 is YYDKDF (reference sequence). The V gene lost 0 bases and the J gene lost 0 bases, with 9 bases spanning the gap. CDR3 residues: CATSRDTGSSYNSPLHF. In nucleotides, the CDR3 is TGTGCCACCAGCAGAGATACGGGGAGCTCCTATAATTCACCCCTCCACTTT. Combining the CDR3 with reference TRBV15 and TRBJ1-6 gives the whole variable domain DAMVIQNPRYQVTQFGKPVTLSCSQTLNHNVMYWYQQKSSQAPKLLFHYYDKDFNNEADTPDNFQSRRPNTSFCFLDIRSPGLGDTAMYLCATSRDTGSSYNSPLHFGNGTRLTVT.

This CDR3 is CASSPHRVGTELGPQHF. The CDR3 region has the DNA TGCGCCAGCAGTCCACATCGGGTGGGTACGGAGCTGGGGCCCCAGCATTTT. The chain carries TRBV4-1 and TRBJ1-5; D not certain. CDR1 and CDR2 from the germline V gene are MGHRA and YSYEKL. The CDR3 runs to 17 residues. The ends were cut back, 6 bases at V and 9 bases at J, with 27 bases in the middle.

The rearrangement links TRBV7-9 to TRBJ1-2, with 8 positions matching TRBD1. This CDR3 is built from 14 residues. V dropped 1 base and J dropped 6; count of bases not matched to a gene: 4. Germline V gene sequence: CDR1 SEHNR, CDR2 FQNEAQ (reference sequence). The CDR3 DNA is TGTGCCAGCAGCTTAGATGGGACAGGAAATGGCTACACCTTC. Amino acids: CASSLDGTGNGYTF.

This chain's CDR3 is CASSPLASDSPLHF. Here the CDR3 DNA reads TGTGCCAGCAGCCCATTGGCCTCGGATTCACCCCTCCACTTT. The chain links TRBV5-6 to TRBJ1-6, with D unclear. The CDR3 totals 14 residues. The germline gives CDR1 SGHDT, CDR2 YYEEEE. The V gene lost 4 bases and the J gene lost 8 bases, with 13 bases spanning the gap.